These 25 T cell receptor beta chains originate from one sample sequenced in a study of shared clonotypes between healthy human individuals. Produced via immunoSEQ multiplex PCR; TCRdb's table is partial and in-frame only. This sample has 2,500,000 or so clones, with around 90% found just once. The sequenced material came from naive CD4+ T cells from PBMCs. Specified subset: CD45RA+ positively selected. The origin of the receptors is a man aged 18 to 29 in good health. Some clones in this sample may be carry-over from other donors' samples.

The chain has TRBV18 and TRBJ2-5, with 7 bases lining up with TRBD2. This CDR3 is 14 amino acids long. The ends lost 3 bases at V and 1 base at J; junction bases unmatched: 2. The germline V gene encodes CDR1 KGHSH and CDR2 LQKENI. CDR3 residues: CASSPRGSQETQYF. The CDR3 region has the DNA TGTGCCAGCTCACCCCGCGGGAGCCAAGAGACCCAGTACTTC.

V gene TRBV6-1 combines with J gene TRBJ2-1, with a weak D call TRBD1 (8 bases). Per germline, CDR1 MNHNS and CDR2 SASEGT. The CDR3 is made up of 14 amino acids. V dropped 3 bases and J dropped 8 bases, with 14 bases sitting between them. CDR3 loop: CASSERQGRDEQFF. The CDR3 region has the DNA TGTGCCAGCAGTGAGCGACAGGGGAGGGATGAGCAGTTCTTC.

The genes are TRBV6-1 and TRBJ1-1; 9 nucleotides line up with TRBD1. The germline V gene encodes CDR1 MNHNS and CDR2 SASEGT. The CDR3 contains 14 residues. Unmatched junction bases numbered 7, after V lost 6 bases and J lost 5 bases. The CDR3 sequence is CASSRTGVETEAFF. The CDR3 DNA reads as TGTGCCAGCAGCCGGACAGGGGTGGAAACTGAAGCTTTCTTT.

The chain joins TRBV5-6 to TRBJ2-3, with 7 bases that match TRBD2. V shed 4 bases, J shed 3 bases, and the junction held 17 bases outside the gene matches. From germline, CDR1 is SGHDT and CDR2 YYEEEE. This CDR3 is built from 18 residues. CDR3 sequence: CASSLLDLAGVSTDTQYF. CDR3 nucleotides: TGTGCCAGCAGCCTCCTGGATCTGGCGGGAGTGTCGACAGATACGCAGTATTTT.

V gene TRBV7-3 combines with J gene TRBJ2-1, with TRBD1 identical over 8 bases. V shed 5 bases, J shed 8 bases, and the junction held 5 bases outside the gene matches. This CDR3 has 13 residues. Germline CDR1 SGHTA, CDR2 FQGTGA. The CDR3 is CASSLDREDEQFF. Written as DNA, the CDR3 is TGTGCCAGCAGCCTGGACAGGGAGGATGAGCAGTTCTTC.

This sequence joins TRBV23-1 and TRBJ2-4; a possible D gene is TRBD1 (6 bases). TRBV23-1 is filed as an ORF, its function uncertain. The CDR3 length is 15 residues. Trimming cost V 2 bases and J 2 bases, with 10 bases left between them. CDR3 protein: CASSQHRETKNIQYF. The CDR3 nucleotides read TGCGCCAGCAGTCAACACAGGGAAACCAAAAACATTCAGTACTTC.

The CDR3 protein is CASGLSPNTGELFF. Written as DNA, the CDR3 is TGTGCTAGTGGTTTGTCTCCTAACACCGGGGAGCTGTTTTTT. V usage is TRBV12-5 and J usage is TRBJ2-2, with no clear D. The length of the CDR3 is 14 residues. V was shortened by 2 bases and J by 2 bases, with 6 bases between the two germline ends. Germline V CDR1 and CDR2: LGHNT, FRNRAP.

The chain has TRBV5-1 and TRBJ2-1; D perhaps matches TRBD2 (6 bases). CDR3 length: 17 amino acids. Deletions cut 3 bases from V and 1 base from J, with 17 bases between. Germline assignment: CDR1 SGHRS and CDR2 YFSETQ. The CDR3 nucleotides are TGCGCCAGCAGCTGGGACTTAACGGAGGGGTCCTACAATGAGCAGTTCTTC. Translating it yields CASSWDLTEGSYNEQFF.

This CDR3 is CASRYRDLTEAFF. The CDR3 DNA reads TGTGCCAGCAGGTACAGGGATTTGACTGAAGCTTTCTTT. V usage is TRBV7-9 and J usage is TRBJ1-1, with TRBD1 as a possible D gene (6 bases). Germline lookup yields CDR1 SEHNR and CDR2 FQNEAQ (reference sequence). The CDR3 runs 13 residues. V gave up 6 bases and J gave up 5 bases, with 13 bases separating them.

This clone appeared a single time. The chain carries TRBV5-4 and TRBJ2-1; TRBD1 is a possible D gene (6 bases). This CDR3 region has 15 residues. The V end was cut by 0 bases, the J end by 5 bases, with 12 bases between. CDR1 is SGHNT, CDR2 YYREEE, per germline (reference sequence). CDR3 residues: CASSLAETGHNEQFF. The CDR3 nucleotides read TGTGCCAGCAGCTTGGCGGAGACAGGTCACAATGAGCAGTTCTTC.

The gene calls are TRBV7-9 and TRBJ2-1, with TRBD2 matching over 7 bases. The CDR3 extends over 14 amino acids. The germline gives CDR1 SEHNR, CDR2 FQNEAQ (reference sequence). Losses at the gene ends were 7 bases for V and 8 bases for J; bases not matched to a gene: 11. The CDR3 region is CASKVSGTTDEQFF. As DNA, the CDR3 is TGTGCCAGCAAAGTGTCCGGGACTACGGATGAGCAGTTCTTC.

This chain joins TRBV7-9 and TRBJ2-5; D remains ambiguous. This CDR3 comprises 13 residues. CDR1 and CDR2 from the germline V gene are SEHNR and FQNEAQ (reference sequence). Trimming pared 3 bases from V and 5 bases from J, leaving 10 bases between. CDR3 DNA sequence: TGTGCCAGCAGCTTGTCCAGAGGCGAGACCCAGTACTTC. Protein sequence: CASSLSRGETQYF.

DNA for the CDR3: TGTGCCAGCACCGAGGGGGACAGGGTCGGGGATACGCAGTATTTT. Its translation: CASTEGDRVGDTQYF. The J gene is TRBJ2-3, the V gene TRBV27, with TRBD1 matching over 9 bases. Trimming cost V 7 bases and J 6 bases; bases outside gene matches: 11. Germline CDR1 reads MNHEY; CDR2 reads SMNVEV (reference sequence). The CDR3 has 15 amino acids.

This sequence joins TRBV7-2 and TRBJ2-5, with a weak D call TRBD1 (6 bases). V lost 5 bases to trimming and J lost 2 bases, with 9 bases between them. CDR1 SGHTA and CDR2 FQGNSA come from the germline V gene. The CDR3 contains 13 residues. The CDR3 spells CASSKGQQETQYF. In DNA form, the CDR3 reads TGTGCCAGCAGCAAAGGACAGCAAGAGACCCAGTACTTC.

The rearrangement uses TRBV10-1 and TRBJ1-1, with D tentatively TRBD1 (5 bases). Germline values: CDR1 WNHNN, CDR2 SYGVQD (reference sequence). This CDR3 is 15 amino acids long. Trimming shortened V by 5 bases and J by 4 bases, and 17 bases separated the two germline ends. This chain's CDR3 is CASSQGSWWGTEAFF. The CDR3, as DNA: TGCGCCAGCAGTCAGGGCTCCTGGTGGGGCACTGAAGCTTTCTTT.

This clone was recorded only once. The V and J genes are TRBV5-1 and TRBJ2-7; no reliable D call. Germline V lookup: CDR1 SGHRS, CDR2 YFSETQ. V dropped 4 bases and J dropped 2 bases, with 13 bases sitting between them. CDR3 length: 14 amino acids. The CDR3 DNA follows: TGCGCCAGCAGCCCTGGTACCCCAGCCTACGAGCAGTACTTC. This translates into CASSPGTPAYEQYF. The variable domain in full, with the rest retrieved from reference TRBV5-1 and TRBJ2-7, is KAGVTQTPRYLIKTRGQQVTLSCSPISGHRSVSWYQQTPGQGLQFLFEYFSETQRNKGNFPGRFSGRQFSNSRSEMNVSTLELGDSALYLCASSPGTPAYEQYFGPGTRLTVT.

The chain is built from TRBV30 and TRBJ2-5, with no clear D. TRBJ2-7 explains the end of the DNA better; the J call may be wrong. CDR3 length: 12 residues. Germline V gene sequence: CDR1 GTSNPN, CDR2 SVGIG (reference sequence). This chain's CDR3 is CAWSVDHYEQYF. The CDR3, as DNA: TGTGCCTGGAGTGTGGACCACTACGAGCAGTACTTC.

The J gene is TRBJ2-6, the V gene TRBV19; the D gene could be TRBD1 or TRBD2 (5 bases each). CDR3 length: 15 residues. V was shortened by 5 bases and J by 0 bases, with 8 bases between the two germline ends. The germline V gene encodes CDR1 LNHDA and CDR2 SQIVND (reference sequence). CDR3 protein: CASSAGTSGANVLTF. The CDR3 coding sequence is TGTGCCAGTAGTGCTGGGACCTCTGGGGCCAACGTCCTGACTTTC.

The chain recombines TRBV4-2 with TRBJ2-7; 7 bases fit TRBD1. This CDR3 is 15 amino acids long. Germline V gene lookup returns CDR1 LGHNA and CDR2 YNFKEQ. V lost 1 base, J lost 1 base, and 4 bases stayed unmatched. CDR3 protein: CASSQGQGVSYEQYF. The DNA of the CDR3 is TGTGCCAGCAGCCAAGGACAGGGTGTATCCTACGAGCAGTACTTC.

The V gene is TRBV10-3, the J gene TRBJ2-1, with D unresolved. The V and J ends lost 6 bases and 5 bases respectively, with 5 bases between them. Germline V CDR1 and CDR2: ENHRY, SYGVKD. This CDR3 region has 11 residues. Here the CDR3 DNA reads TGTGCCATCAGCATTAACAATGAGCAGTTCTTC. Translating gives CAISINNEQFF.

On this clone itself: Other DNA variants within this sample encode the same CDR3. J is TRBJ2-2 and V is TRBV7-3; D gene unclear. V lost 2 bases and J 5 bases, leaving 6 bases between the germline ends. The germline gives CDR1 SGHTA, CDR2 FQGTGA. The CDR3 runs to 13 residues. CDR3 bases: TGTGCCAGCAGCTTAGCTGGAACCGGGGAGCTGTTTTTT. Translation gives CASSLAGTGELFF. Combining the CDR3 with reference TRBV7-3 and TRBJ2-2 gives the whole variable domain GAGVSQTPSNKVTEKGKYVELRCDPISGHTALYWYRQSLGQGPEFLIYFQGTGAADDSGLPNDRFFAVRPEGSVSTLKIQRTERGDSAVYLCASSLAGTGELFFGEGSRLTVL.

The chain combines TRBV5-1 with TRBJ2-2, with 12 bases lining up with TRBD2. The CDR3 consists of 18 residues. The V gene end was trimmed by 1 base and the J gene end by 3 bases; junction bases not matched to a gene: 7. Germline V gives CDR1 SGHRS, CDR2 YFSETQ. CDR3 sequence: CASSLLTSGSMYTGELFF. For the CDR3, the DNA is TGCGCCAGCAGCTTGCTGACTAGCGGGAGTATGTACACCGGGGAGCTGTTTTTT.

This rearrangement joins TRBV5-1 to TRBJ1-1; the match to TRBD1 covers 9 bases. CDR1 SGHRS and CDR2 YFSETQ come from the germline V gene. This CDR3 has 14 amino acids. Losses at the gene ends were 2 bases for V and 5 bases for J; bases not matched to a gene: 4. CDR3 DNA: TGCGCCAGCAGCTTCGGACAGGGGTTAACTGAAGCTTTCTTT. Translated: CASSFGQGLTEAFF.

This chain uses TRBV20-1 with TRBJ1-1; no clear D gene. Germline V gene lookup returns CDR1 DFQATT and CDR2 SNEGSKA (reference sequence). Trimming removed 3 bases at V and 4 bases at J, with 6 bases between. The CDR3 sequence is 11 residues long. The CDR3 DNA reads as TGCAGTGCTAGCGGGTCCACTGAAGCTTTCTTT. This encodes CSASGSTEAFF.

On this clone itself: Other DNA sequences of this sample code for an identical CDR3. The V and J genes are TRBV18 and TRBJ1-1, with D maybe TRBD1 (6 bases). This CDR3 has 15 amino acids. The germline V gene encodes CDR1 KGHSH and CDR2 LQKENI. V was shortened by 4 bases and J by 0 bases, with 12 bases between the two germline ends. The CDR3 sequence is CASSLGQTLNTEAFF. The DNA for the CDR3 is TGTGCCAGCTCACTTGGACAGACTCTGAACACTGAAGCTTTCTTT.